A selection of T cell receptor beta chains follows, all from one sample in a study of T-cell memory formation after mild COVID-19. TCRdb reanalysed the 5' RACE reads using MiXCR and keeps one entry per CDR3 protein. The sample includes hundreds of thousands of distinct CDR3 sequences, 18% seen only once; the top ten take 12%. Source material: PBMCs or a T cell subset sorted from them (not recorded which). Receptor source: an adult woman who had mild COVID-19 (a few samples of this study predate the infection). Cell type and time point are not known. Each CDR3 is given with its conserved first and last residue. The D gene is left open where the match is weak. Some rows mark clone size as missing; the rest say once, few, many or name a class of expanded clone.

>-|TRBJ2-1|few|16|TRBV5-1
CASRYNIAGGTGEQFF
TGCGCCAGCAGATATAATATTGCGGGGGGGACAGGCGAGCAGTTCTTC
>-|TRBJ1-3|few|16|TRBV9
CASSVSTGGSGNTIYF
TGTGCCAGCAGCGTCAGCACAGGAGGCTCTGGAAACACCATATATTTT
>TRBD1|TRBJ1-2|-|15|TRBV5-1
CASSSGDSPGSGYTF
TGCGCCAGCAGCTCTGGGGACAGCCCGGGATCTGGCTACACCTTC
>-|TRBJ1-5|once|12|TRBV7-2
CASSPRLGAQHF
TGTGCCAGCAGCCCCCGTTTAGGAGCCCAGCATTTT
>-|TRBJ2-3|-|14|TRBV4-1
CASSPRNIIDTQYF
TGCGCCAGCAGCCCGCGGAACATCATAGATACGCAGTATTTT
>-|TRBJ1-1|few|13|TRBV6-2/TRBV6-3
CASSWKGDTEAFF
TGTGCCAGCAGTTGGAAGGGTGACACTGAAGCTTTCTTT
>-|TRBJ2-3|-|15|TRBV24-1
CATSDLRGGLDTQYF
TGTGCCACCAGTGATTTGCGCGGGGGCCTGGATACGCAGTATTTT
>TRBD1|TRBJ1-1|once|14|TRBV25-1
CASSESGGTPGAFF
TGTGCCAGCAGTGAATCAGGGGGGACCCCAGGAGCTTTCTTT
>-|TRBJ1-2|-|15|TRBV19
CASKPPDAVNYGYTF
TGTGCCAGTAAGCCCCCCGACGCGGTAAACTATGGCTACACCTTC
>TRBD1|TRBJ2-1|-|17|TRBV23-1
CASSPIGGTGSYNEQFF
TGCGCCAGCAGTCCCATCGGAGGGACAGGGTCCTACAATGAGCAGTTCTTC
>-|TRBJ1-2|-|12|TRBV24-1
CATKGPAHGYTF
TGTGCCACCAAAGGACCTGCCCATGGCTACACCTTC
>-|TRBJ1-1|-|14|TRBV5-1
CASSLAVGDTEAFF
TGCGCCAGCAGCTTGGCCGTAGGCGACACTGAAGCTTTCTTT
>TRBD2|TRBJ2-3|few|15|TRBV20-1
CSASIAGEGTDTQYF
TGCAGTGCTAGCATAGCGGGAGAGGGGACAGATACGCAGTATTTT
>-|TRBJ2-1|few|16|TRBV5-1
CASSLERLVPYNEQFF
TGCGCCAGCAGCTTAGAGAGACTCGTACCATACAATGAGCAGTTCTTC
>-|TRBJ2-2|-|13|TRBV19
CASSIGGPGELFF
TGTGCCAGTAGTATAGGAGGGCCCGGGGAGCTGTTTTTT
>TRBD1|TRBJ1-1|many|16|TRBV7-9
CASSQDRGWMNTEAFF
TGTGCCAGCAGTCAAGACAGGGGTTGGATGAACACTGAAGCTTTCTTT
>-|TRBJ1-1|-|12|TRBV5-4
CASSLMGSEAFF
TGTGCCAGCAGTCTGATGGGCTCAGAAGCTTTCTTT